This TCR beta chain was captured in a study of blood T cells in healthy people across ages. The CDR3 has 15 residues. Germline CDR1 reads SGHDT; CDR2 reads YYEEEE. V lost 4 bases and J 5 bases, leaving 16 bases between the germline ends. In the case of this clonotype: Its antigen is undetermined.

Whole-study findings and limits: Older age coincided with a roughly linear decline in TCR beta diversity per million T cells.

About 9.9 milliliters of peripheral blood were drawn from each donor. The use of a sample-barcoded 5' primer and a J-beta primer mix characterized a second PCR of roughly 6 to 11 cycles. Each CDR3 protein gets one entry after TCRdb re-called the 5' RACE reads with MiXCR. The data contain some 710,000 distinct CDR3 sequences, 22% of them singletons. The specimen was blood. The chain joins TRBV5-6 to TRBJ2-4; D might be TRBD2 (6 bases). The clonotype comes from a man in his sixties or seventies in good health. The CDR3 nucleotides read TGTGCCAGCAGCCCCCCGGCGGGGATCGAAAACATTCAGTACTTC. Encoded protein: CASSPPAGIENIQYF.